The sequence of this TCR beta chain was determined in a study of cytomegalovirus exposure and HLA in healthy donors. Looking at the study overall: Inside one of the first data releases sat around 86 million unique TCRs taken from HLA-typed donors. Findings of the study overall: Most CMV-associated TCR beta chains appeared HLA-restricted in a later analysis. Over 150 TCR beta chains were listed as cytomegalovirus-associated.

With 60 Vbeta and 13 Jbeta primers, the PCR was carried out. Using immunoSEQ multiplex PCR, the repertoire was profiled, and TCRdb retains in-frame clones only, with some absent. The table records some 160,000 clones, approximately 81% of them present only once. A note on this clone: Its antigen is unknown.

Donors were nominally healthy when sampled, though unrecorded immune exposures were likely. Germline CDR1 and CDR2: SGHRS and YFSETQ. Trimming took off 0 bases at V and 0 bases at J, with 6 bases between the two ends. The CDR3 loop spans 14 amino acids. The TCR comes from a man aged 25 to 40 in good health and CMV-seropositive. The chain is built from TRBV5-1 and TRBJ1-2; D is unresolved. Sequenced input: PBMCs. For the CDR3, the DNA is TGCGCCAGCAGCTTGGAAACACCTAACTATGGCTACACCTTC. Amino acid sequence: CASSLETPNYGYTF. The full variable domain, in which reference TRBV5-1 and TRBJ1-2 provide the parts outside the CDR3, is KAGVTQTPRYLIKTRGQQVTLSCSPISGHRSVSWYQQTPGQGLQFLFEYFSETQRNKGNFPGRFSGRQFSNSRSEMNVSTLELGDSALYLCASSLETPNYGYTFGSGTRLTVV.